This entry features one T cell receptor beta chain sequence. Its antigen is still unknown. No clone much larger than this one lies a single base away; base qualities are absent. The time point label, as the study defines it: baseline before first vaccination. The vaccinee samples were drawn from two UK trials, COV001 and COV002, one of which was a single-blind randomized controlled phase 2/3 trial testing AZD1222 (ChAdOx1 nCoV-19) in healthy adults. For TCRbeta chain sequencing, PBMC samples from trial participants were taken at day 0 and at day 28 after the second dose. The CDR3 regions of human TCRbeta chains were analyzed by immunosequencing. The authors' pipeline ran thus. Repertoire TCRs were checked for matches against a reference library of SARS-CoV-2-specific TCRs that had been generated using the MIRA antigen-specificity platform. Breadth was defined as the fraction of unique TCRs that were SARS-CoV-2-associated, and depth was defined as the fraction of total T cells that were SARS-CoV-2-associated. Using the MIRA data, each spike-specific TCR was mapped to the spike region that the TCR reacts to and placed in a CD4 or CD8 class. Log10-transformed breadth and depth values were compared by one-way ANOVA with Sidak's multiple comparisons tests. TCRdb took over this immuneACCESS table, retaining in-frame rearrangements with V and J assigned. Such tables are incomplete; in checked studies, under half of the missing clones stem from an unresolved V gene, and the remainder is unexplained. V, J and clone size are taken as reported in that table, and D and trimming were inferred from the DNA itself. The sample has about 120,000 clones on record, 87% of them singletons. The ten largest make up approximately 7.5% of the sample.

This entry belongs to a study of T cell responses to AZD1222 COVID-19 vaccine (dated by TCRdb to about 2021). As for the study more broadly: AZD1222 recipients given second doses at about 4 weeks or at about 12 weeks were pooled, since spike-specific TCR depth and breadth were not found to differ between the two schedules. Enrollment into the trials was organized by age into subgroups of 18-55, 56-69 and 70-plus years, and those subgroups contained roughly 150, 30 and 60 TCR-sequenced participants, respectively. TCR sequencing covered fewer than 250 trial participants: 200 to 220 given two doses of AZD1222 and around 26 given two doses of MenACWY control vaccine.

Overall study results and their limits: Vaccine-associated CD4 TCRs spanned the whole spike protein, with dominant responses in regions 160-218 and 743-854. In the small 56-69-year group, the increase in depth fell short of significance, most likely because of low power. After two AZD1222 doses, both the breadth and the depth of spike-specific TCRs were significantly higher than at day 0 and than in MenACWY recipients. Because no samples from the day 14 peak response were available, repertoires could be characterized only after the peak T cell response. Participants were mostly white British and included more females than males, and it was suggested by the authors that clonal diversity may have been underestimated. Only five or six AZD1222 recipients were SARS-CoV-2 seropositive at baseline, limiting conclusions about previously exposed vaccinees. Reportedly, close to half of the unique spike-specific TCRs recognized epitopes lying outside the regions that are mutated in the B.1.351 and B.1.1.7 variants.

Its CDR3 holds 15 amino acids, cysteine through phenylalanine. The kept DNA is CDR3 alone, 45 bases in frame from the first base. Trimming takes 1 base from V and 4 bases from J, and the germline ends sit 10 bases apart. Looking up the germline V gene yields CDR1 SGHTA and CDR2 FQGTGA. The sequencing here drew on peripheral blood, taken on day 0 of AZD1222 vaccination. The TCR was taken from an adult in good health. This sequence uses TRBV7-3 and TRBJ2-2; the D segment is perhaps TRBD1 or TRBD2, each sharing 6 matched bases. In nucleotides, the sequence is TGTGCCAGCAGCTTAATCGGGGGCACCACCGGGGAGCTGTTTTTT. Its protein product is CASSLIGGTTGELFF.